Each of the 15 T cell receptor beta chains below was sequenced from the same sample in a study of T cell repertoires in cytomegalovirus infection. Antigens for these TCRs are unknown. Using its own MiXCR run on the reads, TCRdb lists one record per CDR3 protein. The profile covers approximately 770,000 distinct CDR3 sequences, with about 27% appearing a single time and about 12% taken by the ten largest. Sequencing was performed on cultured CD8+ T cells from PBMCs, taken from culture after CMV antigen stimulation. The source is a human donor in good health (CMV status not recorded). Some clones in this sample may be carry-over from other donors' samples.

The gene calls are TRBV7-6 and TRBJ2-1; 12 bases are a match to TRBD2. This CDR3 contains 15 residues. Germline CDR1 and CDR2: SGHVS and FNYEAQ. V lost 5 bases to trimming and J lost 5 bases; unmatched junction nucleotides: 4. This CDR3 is CASSTLAGGNNEQFF. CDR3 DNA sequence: TGTGCCAGCAGCACACTAGCGGGGGGAAACAATGAGCAGTTCTTC.

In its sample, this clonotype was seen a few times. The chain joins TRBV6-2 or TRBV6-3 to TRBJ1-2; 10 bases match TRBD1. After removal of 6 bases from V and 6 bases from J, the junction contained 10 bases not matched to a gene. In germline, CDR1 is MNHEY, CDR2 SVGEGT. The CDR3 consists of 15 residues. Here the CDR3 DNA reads TGTGCCAGCAGCCCTTCGACGGGGACAGGGGATGGCTACACCTTC. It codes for CASSPSTGTGDGYTF.

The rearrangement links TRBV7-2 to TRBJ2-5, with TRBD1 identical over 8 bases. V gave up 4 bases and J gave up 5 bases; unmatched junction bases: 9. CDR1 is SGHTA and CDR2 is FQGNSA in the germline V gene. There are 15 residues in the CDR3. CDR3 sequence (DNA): TGTGCCAGCAGCTCTTGGACAGGGCCTGGGGAGACCCAGTACTTC. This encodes CASSSWTGPGETQYF.

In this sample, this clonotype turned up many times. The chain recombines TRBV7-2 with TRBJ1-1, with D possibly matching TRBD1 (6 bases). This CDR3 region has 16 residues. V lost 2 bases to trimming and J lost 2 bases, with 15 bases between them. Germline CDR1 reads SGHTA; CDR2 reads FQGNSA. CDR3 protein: CASSLFREGQNTEAFF. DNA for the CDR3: TGTGCCAGCAGCTTATTTAGAGAGGGACAAAACACTGAAGCTTTCTTT.

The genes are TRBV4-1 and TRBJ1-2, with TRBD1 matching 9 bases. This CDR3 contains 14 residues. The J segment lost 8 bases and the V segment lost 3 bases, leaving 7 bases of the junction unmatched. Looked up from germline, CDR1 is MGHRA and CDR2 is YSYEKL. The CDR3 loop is CASSQDRGAEGYTF. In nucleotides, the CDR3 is TGCGCCAGCAGCCAGGACAGGGGCGCGGAGGGCTACACCTTC.

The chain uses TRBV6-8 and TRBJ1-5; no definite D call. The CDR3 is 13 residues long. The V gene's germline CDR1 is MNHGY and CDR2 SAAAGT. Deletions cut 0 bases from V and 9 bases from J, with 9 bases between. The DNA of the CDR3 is TGTGCCAGCAGTTACTCGAGGGAAAGGCCCCAGCATTTT. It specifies CASSYSRERPQHF.

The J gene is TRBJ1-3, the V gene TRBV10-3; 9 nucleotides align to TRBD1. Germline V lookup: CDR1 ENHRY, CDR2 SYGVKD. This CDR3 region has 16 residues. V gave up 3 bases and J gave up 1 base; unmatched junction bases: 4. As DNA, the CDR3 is TGTGCCATCAGTGAAGGGGACAGGGAATCTGGAAACACCATATATTTT. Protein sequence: CAISEGDRESGNTIYF.

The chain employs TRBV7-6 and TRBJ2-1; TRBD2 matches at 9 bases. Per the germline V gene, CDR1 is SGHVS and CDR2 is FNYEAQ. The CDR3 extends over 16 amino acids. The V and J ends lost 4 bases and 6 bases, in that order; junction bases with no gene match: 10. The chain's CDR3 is CASSSRGGLGSNEQFF. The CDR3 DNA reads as TGTGCCAGCAGCTCGCGGGGGGGACTGGGCTCCAATGAGCAGTTCTTC.

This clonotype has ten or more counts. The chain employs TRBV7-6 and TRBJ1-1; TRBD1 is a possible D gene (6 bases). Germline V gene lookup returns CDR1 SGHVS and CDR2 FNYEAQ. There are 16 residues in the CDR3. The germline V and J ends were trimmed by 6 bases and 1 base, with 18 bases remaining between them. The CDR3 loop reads CASRHIPGQPNTEAFF. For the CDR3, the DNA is TGTGCCAGCAGACACATTCCGGGACAACCGAACACTGAAGCTTTCTTT.

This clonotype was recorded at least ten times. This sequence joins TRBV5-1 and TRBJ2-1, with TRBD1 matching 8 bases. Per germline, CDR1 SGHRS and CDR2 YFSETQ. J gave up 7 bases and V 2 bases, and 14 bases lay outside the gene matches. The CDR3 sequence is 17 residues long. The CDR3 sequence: CASSFGAGGGRVNEQFF. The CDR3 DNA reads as TGCGCCAGCAGCTTCGGGGCAGGGGGCGGCCGGGTGAATGAGCAGTTCTTC.

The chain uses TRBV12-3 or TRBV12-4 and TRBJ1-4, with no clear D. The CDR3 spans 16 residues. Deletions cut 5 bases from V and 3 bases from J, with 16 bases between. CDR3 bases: TGTGCCAGCAGTCCCCCGCGGGCCGGGGCTAATGAAAAACTGTTTTTT. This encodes CASSPPRAGANEKLFF.

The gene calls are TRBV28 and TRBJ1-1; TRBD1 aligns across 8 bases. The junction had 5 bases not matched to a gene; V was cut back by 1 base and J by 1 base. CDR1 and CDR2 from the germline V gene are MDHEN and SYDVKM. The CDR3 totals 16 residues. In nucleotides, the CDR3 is TGTGCCAGCAGTTTATCCCCCGACAGGGGGAACACTGAAGCTTTCTTT. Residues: CASSLSPDRGNTEAFF.

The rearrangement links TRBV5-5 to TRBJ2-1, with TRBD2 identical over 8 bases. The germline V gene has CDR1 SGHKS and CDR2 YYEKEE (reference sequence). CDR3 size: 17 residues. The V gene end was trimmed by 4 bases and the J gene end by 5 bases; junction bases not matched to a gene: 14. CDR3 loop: CASSPLWPSGSNNEQFF. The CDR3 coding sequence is TGTGCCAGCAGCCCCCTTTGGCCGAGCGGGAGCAACAATGAGCAGTTCTTC.

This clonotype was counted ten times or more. The CDR3 reads CASSRWGNSYEQYF. In DNA form, the CDR3 reads TGTGCCAGCAGCCGCTGGGGGAACTCCTACGAGCAGTACTTC. J is TRBJ2-7 and V is TRBV11-1, with D perhaps assigned TRBD1 or TRBD2 (5 bases each). The CDR3 sequence is 14 residues long. Deletions cut 5 bases from V and 0 bases from J, with 11 bases between. Germline loops: CDR1 SGHAT, CDR2 FQDESV (reference sequence). Full variable domain (outside the CDR3, taken from reference TRBV11-1 and TRBJ2-7): EAEVAQSPRYKITEKSQAVAFWCDPISGHATLYWYRQILGQGPELLVQFQDESVVDDSQLPKDRFSAERLKGVDSTLKIQPAELGDSAMYLCASSRWGNSYEQYFGPGTRLTVT.

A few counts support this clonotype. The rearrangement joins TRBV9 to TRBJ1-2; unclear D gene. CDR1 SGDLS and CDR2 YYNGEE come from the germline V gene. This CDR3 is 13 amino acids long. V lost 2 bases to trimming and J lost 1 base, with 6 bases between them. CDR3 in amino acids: CASSVTFNYGYTF. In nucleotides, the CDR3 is TGTGCCAGCAGCGTTACTTTTAACTATGGCTACACCTTC. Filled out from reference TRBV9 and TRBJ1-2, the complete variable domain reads DSGVTQTPKHLITATGQRVTLRCSPRSGDLSVYWYQQSLDQGLQFLIQYYNGEERAKGNILERFSAQQFPDLHSELNLSSLELGDSALYFCASSVTFNYGYTFGSGTRLTVV.